The rows below give T cell receptor beta chains drawn from one sample of a study of T-cell reconstitution after alpha-beta-depleted transplantation in children. Each CDR3 protein gets one entry after TCRdb re-called the PCR reads with MiXCR. The repertoire consists of roughly 350,000 distinct CDR3 sequences, with 10% occurring once and the leading ten covering approximately 2.3%. This sample comprised PBMCs from the stem cell graft donor, obtained from the stem cell graft. Receptor source: a human donor who donated a stem cell graft to a child with acute lymphoblastic leukemia. Both conserved end residues are part of each CDR3. D genes are given only for firm matches. Clone size appears in some rows only: once, few, many, or a class for an expanded clone.

j_gene	v_gene	d_gene	len	abundance	CDR3nt	CDR3aa
TRBJ2-5	TRBV28	-	12	many	TGTGCCAGTAATGAGGGGCGGGAGACCCAGTACTTC	CASNEGRETQYF
TRBJ2-7	TRBV19	-	14	-	TGTGCCAGTAGTATCCCAGGGGAAGCCTACGAGCAGTACTTC	CASSIPGEAYEQYF
TRBJ2-3	TRBV20-1	-	14	many	TGCAGTGCTAGAAGGAGGGCAGGGAATCCAAAGCAGTATTTT	CSARRRAGNPKQYF
TRBJ1-1	TRBV29-1	-	13	-	TGCAGCGCCGAAATGGTACTGAACACTGAAGCTTTCTTT	CSAEMVLNTEAFF
TRBJ1-2	TRBV20-1	TRBD1	15	few	TGCAGCGCAGCCGGGACAGACCCCTCTAACTATGGCTACACCTTC	CSAAGTDPSNYGYTF
TRBJ2-7	TRBV20-1	-	15	few	TGCAGTGCTAGTGGGACCGCCGAAGGGACCTACGAGCAGTACTTC	CSASGTAEGTYEQYF
TRBJ2-7	TRBV27	TRBD1	14	few	TGTGCCAGCAGTTCGAGGGACAGGCTCTACGAGCAGTACTTC	CASSSRDRLYEQYF
TRBJ1-6	TRBV4-1	TRBD1	17	few	TGCGCCAGCAGCCAGACAGGGTTTCGGCAATCGAATTCACCCCTCCACTTT	CASSQTGFRQSNSPLHF
TRBJ1-2	TRBV6-5	TRBD1	16	-	TGTGCCAGCAGTTACTCCCCACCGGGACAGGGGTATGGCTACACCTTC	CASSYSPPGQGYGYTF
TRBJ2-2	TRBV7-9	TRBD1	13	few	TGTGCCAGCAGTGAACAGGGGACCGGGGAGCTGTTTTTT	CASSEQGTGELFF
TRBJ2-2	TRBV7-2	TRBD1	17	-	TGTGCCAGCAGCTTAGCGCTCGGACAGGGAGAAACCGGGGAGCTGTTTTTT	CASSLALGQGETGELFF
TRBJ1-2	TRBV29-1	TRBD1	13	few	TGCAGCGTTGGATGGGGACAGGGGGGTGGCTACACCTTC	CSVGWGQGGGYTF
TRBJ2-7	TRBV27	TRBD2	16	many	TGTGCCAGCAGTTTAATAGGGACTAGCGGTTCCTACGAGCAGTACTTC	CASSLIGTSGSYEQYF
TRBJ2-7	TRBV10-3	TRBD1	15	-	TGTGCCATCAGTGAGACCGGGACAGGGGCTTACGAGCAGTACTTC	CAISETGTGAYEQYF
TRBJ2-1	TRBV4-1	TRBD2	18	few	TGCGCCAGCAGCCAAGAAGGATCGGGACTAGCGCCTTACAATGAGCAGTTCTTC	CASSQEGSGLAPYNEQFF
TRBJ1-3	TRBV24-1	TRBD1	13	many	TGTGCCACCGGGGACAGCGGTGGAAACACCATATATTTT	CATGDSGGNTIYF
TRBJ1-4	TRBV20-1	TRBD1	13	few	TGCAGTGCTTCTCAGGGGGGGTATGAAAAACTGTTTTTT	CSASQGGYEKLFF
TRBJ2-7	TRBV20-1	-	17	few	TGCTGTGCTAGTAGGCGGGAAGGGGGGGTTATCTCCTACGAGCAGTACTTC	CCASRREGGVISYEQYF
TRBJ2-7	TRBV12-3/TRBV12-4	-	16	few	TGTGCCAGTATGTATGTTTTTTCGGATACGAATTACGAGCAGTACTTC	CASMYVFSDTNYEQYF
TRBJ2-3	TRBV6-5	TRBD2	16	-	TGTGCCAGCAGTTACTCGGCTAGCGGGAGCACAGATACGCAGTATTTT	CASSYSASGSTDTQYF
TRBJ2-5	TRBV11-3	-	12	-	TGTGCCAGCAGCCCTGGCGGGGAGTCCCAGTACTTC	CASSPGGESQYF
TRBJ2-7	TRBV12-3/TRBV12-4	TRBD2	15	many	TGTGCCAGCAGTTTAGTGGCTAGCGGTACCTACGAGCAGTACTTC	CASSLVASGTYEQYF
TRBJ2-4	TRBV20-1	-	15	-	TGCAGTGCCGGGAGGACAGGGAGAGCCAAAAACATTCAGTACTTC	CSAGRTGRAKNIQYF
TRBJ2-7	TRBV5-6	-	15	-	TGTGCCAGCAGCCCCCGAGATCAGACCTTCCTCGAGCAGTACTTC	CASSPRDQTFLEQYF
TRBJ2-2	TRBV5-1	TRBD1	16	-	TGCGCCAGCAGGCCGCCGGGACAGGGAAAAACCGGGGAGCTGTTTTTT	CASRPPGQGKTGELFF
TRBJ2-5	TRBV14	-	16	few	TGTGCCAGCAGCATCGGCGTGAGGAGAAGCCAAGAGACCCAGTACTTC	CASSIGVRRSQETQYF
TRBJ2-7	TRBV5-6	TRBD2	17	-	TGTGCCAGCAGCCTGTGGACTAGCGGCCTTCTGTCCTACGAGCAGTACTTC	CASSLWTSGLLSYEQYF
TRBJ2-1	TRBV15	TRBD2	16	few	TGTGCCACCAGCAGAGGTCTCACCGGGACTAGCGATGAGCAGTTCTTC	CATSRGLTGTSDEQFF
TRBJ2-3	TRBV4-1	TRBD2	16	-	TGCGCCAGCAGCCAAGTCAATAGCGGGAGCACAGATACGCAGTATTTT	CASSQVNSGSTDTQYF
TRBJ2-1	TRBV7-3	TRBD2	17	-	TGTGCCAGCAGCTCAGACGGACTAGCGGGCGTCAACAATGAGCAGTTCTTC	CASSSDGLAGVNNEQFF
TRBJ2-1	TRBV7-2	-	17	few	TGTGCCAGCAGCTTAGCCACCAAGGACTATAACCCCAATGAGCAGTTCTTC	CASSLATKDYNPNEQFF
TRBJ2-7	TRBV6-2/TRBV6-3	-	16	-	TGTGCCAGCAGCCGACTTGAGGGACATCTCGACTACGAGCAGTACTTC	CASSRLEGHLDYEQYF
TRBJ2-2	TRBV5-5	-	15	few	TGTGCCAGCAGCCGGGGCTCAACGGACACCGGGGAGCTGTTTTTT	CASSRGSTDTGELFF
TRBJ2-1	TRBV5-1	-	13	many	TGCGCCAGCAGTCCGTCGTCGGCCAGGGAGCAGTTCTTC	CASSPSSAREQFF
TRBJ2-1	TRBV25-1	-	14	-	TGTGCCAGCAGTCAGGACTCGACCTACAGTGAGCAGTTCTTC	CASSQDSTYSEQFF
TRBJ2-3	TRBV6-1	TRBD1	13	many	TGTGCCAGCAGTCGGGACAGGGGTGACGCGCAGTATTTT	CASSRDRGDAQYF
TRBJ2-6	TRBV7-6	-	20	-	TGTGCCAGCAGGACCCGATACCAGGGCAGAGGCCCTTCTGGGGCCAACGTCCTGACTTTC	CASRTRYQGRGPSGANVLTF
TRBJ2-1	TRBV5-1	TRBD1	15	-	TGCGCCAGCAGCTTGCGGGACAGGGTTGCCAATGAGCAGTTCTTC	CASSLRDRVANEQFF
TRBJ2-1	TRBV20-1	TRBD2	17	once	TGCAGTGCTCACGGAATTAGCGGGAGGAGCTCCTACAATGAGCAGTTCTTC	CSAHGISGRSSYNEQFF
TRBJ2-3	TRBV6-5	-	13	many	TGTGCCAGCAGTTACGCTGGGCGGGATACGCAGTATTTT	CASSYAGRDTQYF
TRBJ2-1	TRBV20-1	TRBD1	15	few	TGCAGTGCTAGGGTGGGACAGAGCTCCTACAATGAGCAGTTCTTC	CSARVGQSSYNEQFF
TRBJ2-5	TRBV7-2	TRBD2	17	-	TGTGCCAGCAGCTCCTCTCCCGCTCGGCGGGGGCAAGAGACCCAGTACTTC	CASSSSPARRGQETQYF
TRBJ2-1	TRBV28	TRBD2	20	many	TGTGCCAGCAGTTTTCGAATACTAGCGGAGACCTCCTACTCCTACAATGAGCAGTTCTTC	CASSFRILAETSYSYNEQFF
TRBJ2-1	TRBV7-2	TRBD1	14	-	TGTGCCAGCAGCCAGGGACAGGGGGCCGTTGAGCAGTTCTTC	CASSQGQGAVEQFF
TRBJ2-1	TRBV7-3	TRBD2	17	-	TGTGCCAGCAGCTTGGGTCGTGGCGGGAGGGATTTGGGTGAGCAGTTCTTC	CASSLGRGGRDLGEQFF
TRBJ2-4	TRBV6-6	TRBD1	16	few	TGTGCCAGCAGTCACAGGGGGGATTCAGCCAAAAACATTCAGTACTTC	CASSHRGDSAKNIQYF
TRBJ2-5	TRBV20-1	TRBD2	15	many	TGCAGTGCTAATGGGGGGGGGTCCAATCAAGAGACCCAGTACTTC	CSANGGGSNQETQYF
TRBJ2-7	TRBV5-1	TRBD1	14	many	TGCGCCAGCAGGTCCCGGGACAGGGCTAACGAGCAGTACTTC	CASRSRDRANEQYF
TRBJ1-1	TRBV4-1	-	15	-	TGCGCCAGCAGCCAAGAGACGTTGGAATATTCTGAAGCTTTCTTT	CASSQETLEYSEAFF
TRBJ2-1	TRBV7-3	-	16	-	TGTGCCAGCAGCTTAATTAGCGGTTCCTCCTACAATGAGCAGTTCTTC	CASSLISGSSYNEQFF
TRBJ2-1	TRBV15	-	13	few	TGTGCCACCAGCAGTTACATAGGCAATGAGCAGTTCTTC	CATSSYIGNEQFF
TRBJ2-5	TRBV7-2	TRBD1	14	few	TGTGCCAGCAGCCCCCAGGACAGGGCTGAGACCCAGTACTTC	CASSPQDRAETQYF
TRBJ2-7	TRBV3-1	TRBD2	15	-	TGTGCCAGCAGCCGAATAGCGGGAGGAATCCACGAGCAGTACTTC	CASSRIAGGIHEQYF
TRBJ1-5	TRBV20-1	-	13	many	TGCAGTGCTAGCAGCGTGAATGGGCAGCCCCAGCATTTT	CSASSVNGQPQHF
TRBJ1-4	TRBV5-6	-	15	few	TGTGCCAGCAGCACCTACAAGGCAACTAATGAAAAACTGTTTTTT	CASSTYKATNEKLFF
TRBJ2-7	TRBV7-2	TRBD2	13	few	TGTGCCAGCAGGTCCATAGCGGGAGCTCAGCAGTACTTC	CASRSIAGAQQYF